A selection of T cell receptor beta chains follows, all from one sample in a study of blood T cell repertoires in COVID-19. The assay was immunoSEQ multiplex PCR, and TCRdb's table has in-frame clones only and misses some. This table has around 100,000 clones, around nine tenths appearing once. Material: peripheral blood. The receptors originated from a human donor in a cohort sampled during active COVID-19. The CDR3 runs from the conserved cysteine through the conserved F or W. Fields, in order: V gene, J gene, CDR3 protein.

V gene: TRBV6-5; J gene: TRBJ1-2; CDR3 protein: CASSYSGQDGYTF
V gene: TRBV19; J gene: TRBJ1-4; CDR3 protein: CASSLRGSSTNEKLFF
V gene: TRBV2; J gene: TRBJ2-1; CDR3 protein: CASSEDRSKFF
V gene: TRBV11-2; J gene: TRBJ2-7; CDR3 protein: CASSYLAGKGEQYF
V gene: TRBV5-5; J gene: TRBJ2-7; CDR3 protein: CASSLAWLAGASYEQYF
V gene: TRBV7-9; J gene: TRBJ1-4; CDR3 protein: CASSLMSLTNEKLFF
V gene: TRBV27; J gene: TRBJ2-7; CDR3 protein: CASSSSQGTGPHEQYF
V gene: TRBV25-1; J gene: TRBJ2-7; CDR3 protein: CACSRAGGYEQYF
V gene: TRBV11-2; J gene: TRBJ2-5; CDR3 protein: CASSLQWGEETQYF
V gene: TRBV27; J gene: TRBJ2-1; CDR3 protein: CASQGVLNEQFF
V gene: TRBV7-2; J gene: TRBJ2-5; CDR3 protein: CASSPNRLAGAQETQYF
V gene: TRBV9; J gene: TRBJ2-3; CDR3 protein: CASSVSGGLSDTQYF
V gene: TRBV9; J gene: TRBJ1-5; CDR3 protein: CASSVDQGNQPQHF
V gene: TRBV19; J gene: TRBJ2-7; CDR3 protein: CASKEVVSSYEQYF
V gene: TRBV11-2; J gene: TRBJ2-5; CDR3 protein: CASSLGTSGLWKTQYF
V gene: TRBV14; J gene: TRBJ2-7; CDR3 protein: CASSLIGLAGLPEQYF
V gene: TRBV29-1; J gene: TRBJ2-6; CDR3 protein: CSVTGAWTGANVLTF
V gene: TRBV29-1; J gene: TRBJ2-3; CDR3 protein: CSVTGTGADTQYF
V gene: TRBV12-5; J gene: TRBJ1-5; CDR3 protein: CASGPGQGVNSNQPQHF
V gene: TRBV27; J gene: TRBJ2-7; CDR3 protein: CASSLTGGPLYEQYF
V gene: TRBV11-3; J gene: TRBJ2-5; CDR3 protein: CASSLGLETQYF
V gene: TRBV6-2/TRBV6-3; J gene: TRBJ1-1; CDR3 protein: CASSVRQTFNTEAFF
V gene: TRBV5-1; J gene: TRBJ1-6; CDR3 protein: CASSLQPGQDNSPLHF
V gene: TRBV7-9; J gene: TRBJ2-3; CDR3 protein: CASSLESVRTDTQYF
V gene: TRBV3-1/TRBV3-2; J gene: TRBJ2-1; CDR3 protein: CASSQSSGRNEQFF
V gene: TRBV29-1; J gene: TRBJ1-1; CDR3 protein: CSGGTNRGRDTEAFF
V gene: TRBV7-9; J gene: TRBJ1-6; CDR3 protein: CASSFLTGASPLHF
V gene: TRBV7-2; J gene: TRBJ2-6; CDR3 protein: CASSIPGQGSSGANVLTF
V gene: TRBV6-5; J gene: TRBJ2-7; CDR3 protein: CASNLAGEYYYEQYF
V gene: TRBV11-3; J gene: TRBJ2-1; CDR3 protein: CASSSWEIHNEQFF
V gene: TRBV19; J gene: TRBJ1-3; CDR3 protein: CASTRRALSSGNTIYF
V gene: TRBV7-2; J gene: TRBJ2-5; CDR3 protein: CASSLASRGLETQYF
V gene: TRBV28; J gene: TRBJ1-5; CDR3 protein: CASNRGGSGQPQHF
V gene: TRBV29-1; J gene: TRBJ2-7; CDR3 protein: CSVATGDIYEQYF
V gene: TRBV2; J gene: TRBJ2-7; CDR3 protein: CASSPTQRTYEQYF
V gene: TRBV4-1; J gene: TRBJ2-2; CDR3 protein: CASSQDHTGTGAAGELFF
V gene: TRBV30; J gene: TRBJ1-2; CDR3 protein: CAWGRDRYLNYGYTF
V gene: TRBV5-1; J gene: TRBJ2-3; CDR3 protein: CASSFQTSTDTQYF
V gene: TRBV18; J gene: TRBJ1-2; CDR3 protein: CASSPEGTGGPYGYTF
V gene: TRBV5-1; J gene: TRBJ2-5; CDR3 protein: CASSSSGGTGETQYF
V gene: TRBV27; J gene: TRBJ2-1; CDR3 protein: CASKVRTSVEQFF
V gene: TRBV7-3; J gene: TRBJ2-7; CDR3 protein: CASSLGLSSSYEQYF
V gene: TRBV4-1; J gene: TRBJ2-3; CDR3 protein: CASSRRAGADTQYF
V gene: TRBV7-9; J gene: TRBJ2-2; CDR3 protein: CAHVRVGGENTGELFF
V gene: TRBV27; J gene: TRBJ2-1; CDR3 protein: CASSSGTSGRNEQFF
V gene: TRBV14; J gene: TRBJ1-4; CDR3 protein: CASSQGFPKRYSPTNEKLFF
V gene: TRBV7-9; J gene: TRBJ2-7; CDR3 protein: CASSFYSGTGDPYEQYF
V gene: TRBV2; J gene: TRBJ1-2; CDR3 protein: CASSNEGGGDYGYTF
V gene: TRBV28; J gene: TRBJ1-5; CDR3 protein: CASSYAFRALFTLPQHF
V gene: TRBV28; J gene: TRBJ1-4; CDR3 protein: CASLTGGATNEKLFF
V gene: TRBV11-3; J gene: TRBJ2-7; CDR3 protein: CASSSVQRDSSSYEQYF
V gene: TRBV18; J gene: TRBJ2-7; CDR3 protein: CASSPQRDEQYF